The rows below give T cell receptor beta chains drawn from one sample of a study of cytomegalovirus exposure and HLA in healthy donors. Measured with immunoSEQ multiplex PCR; TCRdb has only the in-frame clones, and not every one. The table has around 86,000 clones, about three quarters seen once. The sequenced sample was PBMCs. Source of these receptors: a female donor in good health and CMV-seronegative. CDR3s include the opening cysteine and the closing phenylalanine or tryptophan. D genes are given only for firm matches. Clone size is not always given. Where it is, it says once, few, many or a class for expanded clones.

j_call v_call d_call clone_size cdr3_aa cdr3_nt
TRBJ2-3 TRBV9 - - CASSVGGITDTQYF TGTGCCAGCAGCGTAGGAGGGATCACAGATACGCAGTATTTT
TRBJ2-7 TRBV30 - - CAWRTQGRGYEQYF TGTGCCTGGAGAACTCAGGGCAGGGGCTACGAGCAGTACTTC
TRBJ2-7 TRBV6-1 TRBD1 - CASSAGQVGYEQYF TGTGCCAGCAGTGCCGGACAGGTAGGCTACGAGCAGTACTTC
TRBJ1-2 TRBV5-1 TRBD1 - CASSPTGGLYGYTF TGCGCCAGCAGCCCGACAGGGGGCCTCTATGGCTACACCTTC
TRBJ2-7 TRBV10-2 - - CASSEWPHYEQYF TGCGCCAGCAGTGAGTGGCCGCACTACGAGCAGTACTTC
TRBJ2-7 TRBV5-8 TRBD2 - CASSLIGELAGDYEQYF TGTGCCAGCAGCTTGATTGGGGAACTAGCGGGGGACTACGAGCAGTACTTC
TRBJ2-2 TRBV19 - - CASSNQGSGELFF TGTGCCAGTAGTAATCAGGGTTCCGGGGAGCTGTTTTTT
TRBJ1-1 TRBV7-2 TRBD1 - CASSPRQGGNTEAFF TGTGCCAGCAGCCCCCGACAGGGAGGGAACACTGAAGCTTTCTTT
TRBJ1-5 TRBV7-2 - - CASSPDWNQPQHF TGTGCCAGCAGCCCTGACTGGAATCAGCCCCAGCATTTT
TRBJ2-3 TRBV5-1 - - CASSPRNTDTQYF TGCGCCAGCAGCCCCAGGAACACAGATACGCAGTATTTT
TRBJ1-2 TRBV9 - once CASSVGTSGSYGYTF TGTGCCAGCAGCGTCGGGACATCGGGGAGCTATGGCTACACCTTC
TRBJ2-5 TRBV5-1 TRBD2 - CASSPGLAGGGETQYF TGCGCCAGCAGCCCGGGACTAGCGGGAGGGGGAGAGACCCAGTACTTC